This is a list of T cell receptor beta chains from one sample in a study of OX40 agonist ivuxolimab in advanced cancers. Libraries were prepared by immunoSEQ multiplex PCR; TCRdb keeps only in-frame clonotypes and omits some of them. The table shows tens of thousands of clones, with less than 90% occurring only once. The sequences come from CD4+ or CD8+ T cells sorted from blood, collected in a trial of the OX40 agonist ivuxolimab. These receptors came from an adult with an advanced solid tumor such as melanoma, head and neck, liver or kidney cancer. The CDR3 runs from the conserved cysteine through the conserved F or W. D genes are given only for firm matches. Only part of the rows carry a size: once, few, many, or a class if the clone is expanded.

V	J	D	size	CDR3	DNA
TRBV9	TRBJ2-5	-	-	CASSVGRGTEETQYF	TGTGCCAGCAGCGTAGGGAGGGGGACAGAAGAGACCCAGTACTTC
TRBV12-5	TRBJ2-3	-	-	CASGLERADTQYF	TGTGCTAGTGGTTTGGAAAGGGCAGATACGCAGTATTTT
TRBV19	TRBJ2-1	-	-	CASKSFGVGIDNEQFF	TGTGCCAGTAAGAGTTTTGGGGTGGGTATAGACAATGAGCAGTTCTTC
TRBV5-4	TRBJ2-1	-	-	CASSSGVGLLSFSSYNEQFF	TGTGCCAGCAGCTCTGGAGTGGGACTTCTTAGTTTTAGCTCCTACAATGAGCAGTTCTTC
TRBV4-2	TRBJ2-1	TRBD1	-	CASSQDNRGQAYNEQFF	TGTGCCAGCAGCCAAGATAATCGGGGACAGGCCTACAATGAGCAGTTCTTC
TRBV6-1	TRBJ2-1	TRBD2	-	CASAAGGNSYNEQFF	TGTGCCAGCGCGGCGGGGGGGAACTCCTACAATGAGCAGTTCTTC
TRBV5-1	TRBJ2-1	TRBD2	-	CASSFAGLAGNEQFF	TGCGCCAGCAGCTTTGCGGGACTAGCGGGGAATGAGCAGTTCTTC
TRBV5-4	TRBJ2-7	TRBD1	-	CASSPDRGGFEQYF	TGTGCCAGCAGCCCCGACAGGGGGGGTTTCGAGCAGTACTTC
TRBV18	TRBJ2-5	-	-	CASSNLSGEETQYF	TGTGCCAGCTCAAATCTGTCAGGGGAAGAGACCCAGTACTTC
TRBV4-1	TRBJ1-6	TRBD1	-	CASSQQGQSSPLHF	TGCGCCAGCAGCCAACAGGGACAGAGCTCACCCCTCCACTTT
TRBV4-3	TRBJ2-3	-	-	CASSQDIGEYTDTQYF	TGCGCCAGCAGCCAAGATATCGGGGAGTACACAGATACGCAGTATTTT
TRBV11-2	TRBJ1-3	-	-	CASSSPRIGNTIYF	TGTGCCAGCAGCTCCCCTCGGATCGGAAACACCATATATTTT
TRBV30	TRBJ1-1	TRBD1	once	CAWSKDRGMNTEAFF	TGTGCCTGGAGTAAAGACAGGGGAATGAACACTGAAGCTTTCTTT
TRBV6-5	TRBJ1-5	-	-	CASRPGAGNQPQHF	TGTGCCAGCAGGCCGGGGGCGGGGAATCAGCCCCAGCATTTT
TRBV6-5	TRBJ2-7	-	-	CASSYSPRGASYEQYF	TGTGCCAGCAGTTACTCTCCGAGGGGGGCCTCCTACGAGCAGTACTTC
TRBV4-3	TRBJ1-5	-	once	CASSQDAGGNQPQHF	TGCGCCAGCAGCCAAGATGCGGGGGGCAATCAGCCCCAGCATTTT
TRBV25-1	TRBJ1-3	-	once	CASSPEGGTGNTIYF	TGTGCCAGCAGCCCTGAGGGGGGGACGGGAAACACCATATATTTT
TRBV6-5	TRBJ1-1	-	-	CASIKGTEAFF	TGTGCCAGCATTAAAGGAACTGAAGCTTTCTTT
TRBV28	TRBJ2-3	TRBD1	-	CASTQPPGQGTDTQYF	TGTGCCAGCACGCAGCCTCCGGGACAGGGGACAGATACGCAGTATTTT
TRBV5-6	TRBJ1-3	TRBD1	-	CASSPTGGTGNTIYF	TGTGCCAGCAGCCCGACAGGGGGCACTGGAAACACCATATATTTT
TRBV7-9	TRBJ1-6	-	-	CASSLRSGAPLHF	TGTGCCAGCAGCTTAAGGTCGGGGGCACCCCTCCACTTT
TRBV20-1	TRBJ2-1	-	-	CSGVRNEQFF	TGCAGCGGCGTCCGAAATGAGCAGTTCTTC
TRBV4-3	TRBJ1-1	-	-	CASSQRLGLGTEAFF	TGCGCCAGCAGCCAGAGGTTAGGGTTAGGCACTGAAGCTTTCTTT
TRBV4-2	TRBJ2-3	TRBD2	-	CASSQDGGGRGDTQYF	TGTGCCAGCAGCCAAGATGGGGGAGGGCGGGGAGATACGCAGTATTTT
TRBV2	TRBJ1-2	-	-	CASLKNLPLRGINYGYTF	TGTGCCAGCCTAAAGAACCTCCCCCTTCGGGGAATCAACTATGGCTACACCTTC
TRBV7-9	TRBJ1-4	-	few	CASSSVINTNEKLFF	TGTGCCAGCAGCTCGGTCATTAACACTAATGAAAAACTGTTTTTT
TRBV4-1	TRBJ1-2	-	-	CASSQGASVNYGYTF	TGCGCCAGCAGCCAGGGCGCTTCGGTGAACTATGGCTACACCTTC
TRBV6-1	TRBJ2-7	-	-	CASSWVRSSSYEQYF	TGTGCCAGCAGCTGGGTCCGCAGTAGCTCCTACGAGCAGTACTTC
TRBV10-1	TRBJ2-7	-	-	CASSLASSYEQYF	TGCGCCAGCAGCCTCGCCTCCTCCTACGAGCAGTACTTC
TRBV4-3	TRBJ1-1	-	-	CASSQDRRVNTEAFF	TGCGCCAGCAGCCAAGATCGGCGGGTGAACACTGAAGCTTTCTTT
TRBV7-6	TRBJ2-2	-	few	CASSLEALPNTGELFF	TGTGCCAGCAGCTTGGAAGCCCTACCGAACACCGGGGAGCTGTTTTTT
TRBV7-9	TRBJ1-1	TRBD1	-	CASSELQGSEAFF	TGTGCCAGCAGCGAATTACAGGGGTCTGAAGCTTTCTTT
TRBV19	TRBJ1-5	TRBD1	few	CASSIRGLINQPQHF	TGTGCCAGTAGTATAAGGGGGCTTATCAATCAGCCCCAGCATTTT
TRBV18	TRBJ1-3	-	-	CASSPETVSGNTIYF	TGTGCCAGCTCACCAGAGACAGTCTCTGGAAACACCATATATTTT
TRBV30	TRBJ2-1	-	-	CAWSVLRPSQLSSYNEQFF	TGTGCCTGGAGTGTACTTCGCCCCTCCCAACTGAGCTCCTACAATGAGCAGTTCTTC
TRBV5-8	TRBJ2-1	TRBD2	few	CASSPTWSGAAGYNEQFF	TGTGCCAGCAGCCCCACCTGGAGCGGGGCCGCGGGGTACAATGAGCAGTTCTTC
TRBV28	TRBJ1-1	-	-	CASATLRYTEAFF	TGTGCCAGCGCTACCCTAAGATACACTGAAGCTTTCTTT
TRBV6-6	TRBJ2-2	TRBD2	-	CASSYTSGRPGELFF	TGTGCCAGCAGTTACACCAGCGGGAGACCCGGGGAGCTGTTTTTT
TRBV6-1	TRBJ1-5	-	-	CASSEAHPGVGNQPQHF	TGTGCCAGCAGTGAAGCGCACCCGGGGGTGGGCAATCAGCCCCAGCATTTT
TRBV7-9	TRBJ1-4	-	-	CASSLYEKLFF	TGTGCCAGCAGCTTATATGAAAAACTGTTTTTT
TRBV9	TRBJ2-1	-	few	CASSVAGGPYNEQFF	TGTGCCAGCAGCGTAGCCGGGGGACCCTACAATGAGCAGTTCTTC
TRBV20-1	TRBJ2-4	-	-	CSARNSGIQYF	TGCAGTGCTAGAAATAGCGGCATTCAGTACTTC
TRBV5-6	TRBJ1-3	-	-	CASSLPADSSGNTIYF	TGTGCCAGCAGCTTGCCAGCGGACAGCTCTGGAAACACCATATATTTT
TRBV7-9	TRBJ1-1	TRBD1	-	CASSSPVMDRVTEAFF	TGTGCCAGCAGCTCACCCGTAATGGACAGGGTAACTGAAGCTTTCTTT
TRBV19	TRBJ1-5	TRBD1	-	CASSIKGQGYQPQHF	TGTGCCAGTAGTATTAAGGGACAGGGATATCAGCCCCAGCATTTT
TRBV14	TRBJ1-1	-	-	CASSLGRNTEAFF	TGTGCCAGCAGTCTTGGACGGAACACTGAAGCTTTCTTT
TRBV5-1	TRBJ1-6	-	-	CASSLAGGDGSPLHF	TGCGCCAGCAGCTTGGCCGGAGGGGATGGTTCACCCCTCCACTTT
TRBV7-6	TRBJ2-7	-	-	CANPYRDNFSYEQYF	TGTGCCAACCCCTACAGGGACAATTTCTCCTACGAGCAGTACTTC
TRBV7-2	TRBJ1-1	-	few	CASSLSGGTEAFF	TGTGCCAGCAGCCTGAGCGGGGGAACTGAAGCTTTCTTT
TRBV7-2	TRBJ2-3	-	-	CASSFRGGFTDTQYF	TGTGCCAGCAGCTTCAGAGGGGGTTTCACAGATACGCAGTATTTT
TRBV5-1	TRBJ1-1	-	-	CASSLAGGKTEAFF	TGCGCCAGCAGCTTGGCCGGAGGCAAGACTGAAGCTTTCTTT
TRBV5-4	TRBJ2-2	TRBD2	few	CASRVAGTAGELFF	TGTGCCAGCAGGGTAGCGGGAACTGCCGGGGAGCTGTTTTTT
TRBV19	TRBJ1-5	TRBD1	-	CASSIGGQGKSNQPQHF	TGTGCCAGTAGTATCGGGGGACAGGGGAAAAGCAATCAGCCCCAGCATTTT
TRBV28	TRBJ1-6	TRBD1	once	CASSIGQGNYSPLHF	TGTGCCAGCAGTATTGGACAGGGGAACTACTCACCCCTCCACTTT
TRBV10-2	TRBJ1-2	-	-	CASSEPDLGGYTF	TGCGCCAGCAGTGAACCCGATCTTGGTGGCTACACCTTC
TRBV18	TRBJ1-1	-	-	CASSLLQNTEAFF	TGTGCCAGCTCACTCCTACAGAACACTGAAGCTTTCTTT